This T cell receptor beta chain was profiled in a study of lymphopenia after photon versus proton radiotherapy. The table came from immunoSEQ multiplex PCR; TCRdb's copy has only in-frame clones and leaves some out. This table holds about 62,000 clones, approximately 86% found once. V lost 6 bases and J lost 9; bases outside the gene matches: 4. This CDR3 spans 14 amino acids. Germline values: CDR1 SNHLY, CDR2 FYNNEI. The sample consisted of peripheral blood, taken from a patient treated with proton-based radiotherapy. The source is a man older than 75 with esophageal cancer. V is TRBV2 and J is TRBJ1-6; 11 bases are a match to TRBD1. CDR3 sequence reads: CASSEDRGLSPLHF. In nucleotides, the CDR3 is TGTGCCAGCAGCGAGGACAGGGGGCTTTCACCCCTCCACTTT.